The 22 T cell receptor beta chains in this list originate from one sample, sequenced in a study of cytomegalovirus exposure and HLA in healthy donors. A multiplex PCR was run with 60 Vbeta primers and 13 Jbeta primers. Libraries were prepared by immunoSEQ multiplex PCR; TCRdb keeps only in-frame clonotypes and omits some of them. The sample includes around 130,000 clones, around 83% seen only once; the top ten take approximately 6.7%. Sequences were obtained from PBMCs. These receptors originate from a woman in her twenties or thirties in good health and CMV-seropositive.

This clone appeared a single time. This sequence joins TRBV7-9 and TRBJ2-7; D is perhaps TRBD1 (6 bases). This CDR3 spans 14 amino acids. V lost 5 bases, J lost 0 bases, and 11 bases lay in between. The germline CDR1 and CDR2 sequences are SEHNR and FQNEAQ (reference sequence). CDR3 amino acids: CASSPTGSSYEQYF. Here the CDR3 DNA reads TGTGCCAGCAGCCCCACAGGGTCCTCCTACGAGCAGTACTTC.

The chain couples TRBV6-1 to TRBJ1-4; 7 bases are shared with TRBD1. CDR1 and CDR2 (germline): MNHNS, SASEGT. With V trimmed by 8 bases and J by 4 bases, 7 bases remained unmatched. This CDR3 region has 14 residues. This chain's CDR3 is CASDKGQINEKLFF. The CDR3 DNA reads TGTGCCAGCGACAAGGGACAGATTAATGAAAAACTGTTTTTT.

The chain combines TRBV30 with TRBJ1-2; D is possibly TRBD1 (5 bases). Germline CDR1 reads GTSNPN; CDR2 reads SVGIG (reference sequence). V lost 0 bases and J 8 bases, leaving 13 bases between the germline ends. The CDR3 sequence is 13 residues long. The chain's CDR3 is CAWSVHQGYGYTF. The CDR3 DNA is TGTGCCTGGAGTGTACATCAGGGTTACGGCTACACCTTC.

The chain employs TRBV19 and TRBJ1-1, with 7 bases fitting TRBD1. Germline trimming cut 1 base from V and 0 bases from J; bases unmatched to any gene: 2. CDR1 is LNHDA, CDR2 SQIVND, per germline (reference sequence). The CDR3 runs to 15 residues. The CDR3, as DNA: TGTGCCAGTAGTATAGGGGGACAGATGAACACTGAAGCTTTCTTT. Protein: CASSIGGQMNTEAFF.

This clone was seen a few times. This rearrangement joins TRBV7-9 to TRBJ1-1; 7 bases agree with TRBD1. Per the germline V gene, CDR1 is SEHNR and CDR2 is FQNEAQ (reference sequence). The CDR3 consists of 14 residues. V trimming: 4 bases; J trimming: 2 bases; junction bases outside the gene matches: 4. In nucleotides, the CDR3 is TGTGCCAGCAGCTACACAGGGGTAAACACTGAAGCTTTCTTT. Protein: CASSYTGVNTEAFF. The entire variable domain, with the rest obtained from reference TRBV7-9 and TRBJ1-1, is as follows: DTGVSQNPRHKITKRGQNVTFRCDPISEHNRLYWYRQTLGQGPEFLTYFQNEAQLEKSRLLSDRFSAERPKGSFSTLEIQRTEQGDSAMYLCASSYTGVNTEAFFGQGTRLTVV.

Of note for this clone: Relative to the germline gene, one junction end is altered; a read error may explain this. This chain joins TRBV7-9 and TRBJ1-2; 7 nucleotides agree with TRBD1. This CDR3 region has 13 residues. Per germline, CDR1 SEHNR and CDR2 FQNEAQ (reference sequence). The CDR3 spells CSSSRQGHYGYTF. CDR3 nucleotides: TGTTCCAGCAGCCGACAGGGCCACTATGGCTACACCTTC.

The chain recombines TRBV7-3 with TRBJ2-1; D perhaps matches TRBD2 (7 bases). The CDR3 is 15 residues long. CDR1 SGHTA and CDR2 FQGTGA come from the germline V gene. Trimming shortened V by 3 bases and J by 0 bases, and 9 bases separated the two germline ends. CDR3 DNA: TGTGCCAGCAGCTTGGGGGGGGCCTCCTACAATGAGCAGTTCTTC. Translation: CASSLGGASYNEQFF.

The chain combines TRBV5-4 with TRBJ2-1; 9 positions agree with TRBD2. Germline CDR1 reads SGHNT; CDR2 reads YYREEE (reference sequence). The ends lost 1 base at V and 8 bases at J; junction bases unmatched: 7. This CDR3 region has 15 residues. CDR3 region: CASSLIGGRGDEQFF. The CDR3 DNA reads TGTGCCAGCAGCTTGATTGGCGGGAGGGGGGATGAGCAGTTCTTC.

This clone turned up a few times. The V call is TRBV28, the J call TRBJ1-6; no clear D gene. Germline CDR1 is MDHEN and CDR2 is SYDVKM. V was clipped by 6 bases and J by 7 bases, with 7 bases between them. The CDR3 has 12 residues. The CDR3 DNA sequence: TGTGCCAGCAGCCTCAGGAATTCACCCCTCCACTTT. As protein: CASSLRNSPLHF.

The chain recombines TRBV9 with TRBJ1-2; TRBD1 matches 7 bases. V dropped 2 bases and J dropped 5; count of bases not matched to a gene: 15. Germline V gene data show CDR1 as SGDLS and CDR2 as YYNGEE. The CDR3 totals 17 residues. The CDR3 region has the DNA TGTGCCAGCAGCGTTACAGGGGAAGCCGTCATCAGTTATGGCTACACCTTC. It translates to CASSVTGEAVISYGYTF.

J is TRBJ1-1 and V is TRBV6-1, with D possibly matching TRBD1 (6 bases). V lost 5 bases and J lost 7, with 17 bases in between. The germline V gene has CDR1 MNHNS and CDR2 SASEGT. The CDR3 covers 14 residues. The CDR3 bases are TGTGCCAGCAGTCTCGGAGGACAGTATGGTGAAGCTTTCTTT. Its protein product is CASSLGGQYGEAFF.

The rearrangement uses TRBV29-1 and TRBJ1-2; D ambiguous. V gave up 3 bases and J gave up 4 bases, with 9 bases separating them. Per germline, CDR1 SQVTM and CDR2 ANQGSEA. This CDR3 has 12 amino acids. The DNA of the CDR3 is TGCAGCGTTGATGAGACACTCTATGGCTACACCTTC. Amino acid sequence: CSVDETLYGYTF.

The chain recombines TRBV27 with TRBJ1-1, with D perhaps matching TRBD1 (5 bases). The CDR3 is 15 residues long. The V end was cut by 3 bases, the J end by 1 base, with 12 bases between. Per the germline V gene, CDR1 is MNHEY and CDR2 is SMNVEV (reference sequence). In DNA form, the CDR3 reads TGTGCCAGCAGTTTGGGGGGGGTCCCGAACACTGAAGCTTTCTTT. This translates into CASSLGGVPNTEAFF.

The gene calls are TRBV5-5 and TRBJ1-1; D gene unclear. This CDR3 spans 13 amino acids. CDR1 and CDR2 from the germline V gene are SGHKS and YYEKEE (reference sequence). V lost 0 bases, J lost 4 bases, and 7 bases lay in between. The CDR3 spells CASSLEQITEAFF. The CDR3 DNA sequence: TGTGCCAGCAGCTTGGAACAGATCACTGAAGCTTTCTTT.

V usage is TRBV5-4 and J usage is TRBJ2-5; TRBD2 agrees at 9 bases. Germline CDR1 reads SGHNT; CDR2 reads YYREEE (reference sequence). V lost 0 bases, J lost 8 bases, and 11 bases stayed unmatched. The CDR3 covers 16 residues. This chain's CDR3 is CASSLGASGVTVTQYF. CDR3 in DNA: TGTGCCAGCAGCTTGGGTGCTAGCGGGGTTACGGTAACCCAGTACTTC.

The V and J genes are TRBV6-1 and TRBJ1-4; tentatively, D is TRBD1 (5 bases). CDR1 is MNHNS, CDR2 SASEGT, per germline. Trimming took 1 base from V and 7 from J, leaving 10 bases between them. The CDR3 is made up of 14 amino acids. DNA for the CDR3: TGTGCCAGCAGTGAAGACAGGCTTTTTGAAAAACTGTTTTTT. Its translation is CASSEDRLFEKLFF.

In nucleotides, the CDR3 is TGTGCCAGCAGTTTATTAATAGCGAACACTGAAGCTTTCTTT. Residues: CASSLLIANTEAFF. The rearrangement uses TRBV28 and TRBJ1-1; D ambiguous. CDR3 size: 14 residues. Germline V CDR1 and CDR2: MDHEN, SYDVKM. With 1 base removed from V and 1 base from J, the gap between germline ends came to 7 bases.

The chain has TRBV11-2 and TRBJ2-7, with D possibly TRBD1 on 6 matching bases. The CDR3 spans 15 residues. Germline V gene data show CDR1 as SGHAT and CDR2 as FQNNGV. Trimming took 1 base from V and 7 from J, leaving 17 bases between them. The CDR3 reads CASSLVAGTGYEQYF. DNA of the CDR3: TGTGCCAGCAGCTTAGTGGCAGGTACAGGGTATGAGCAGTACTTC.

The J gene is TRBJ1-3, the V gene TRBV27, with 8 bases aligning to TRBD1. The junction had 6 bases not matched to a gene; V was cut back by 0 bases and J by 2 bases. Germline-derived CDR1 and CDR2 are MNHEY and SMNVEV (reference sequence). The CDR3 loop spans 17 amino acids. CDR3 sequence: CASSLSGGRGPGNTIYF. CDR3 nucleotide sequence: TGTGCCAGCAGTTTATCAGGCGGCAGGGGGCCTGGAAACACCATATATTTT.

The J gene is TRBJ2-7, the V gene TRBV7-5; the DNA was not used to check the table's D call, TRBD1. TRBV7-5 is a known pseudogene. The length of the CDR3 is 14 residues. The CDR3: CARSHRDRGGEQYF. In DNA form, the CDR3 reads TGTGCCAGAAGCCACCGGGACAGGGGGGGCGAGCAGTACTTC.

The chain combines TRBV7-9 with TRBJ2-7, with D perhaps matching TRBD1 (6 bases). This CDR3 spans 15 amino acids. The germline gives CDR1 SEHNR, CDR2 FQNEAQ (reference sequence). The V gene lost 5 bases and the J gene lost 2 bases, with 16 bases spanning the gap. The CDR3 DNA follows: TGTGCCAGCAGCCCCAGGGACACAATTCCCTACGAGCAGTACTTC. This translates into CASSPRDTIPYEQYF.

The chain carries TRBV30 and TRBJ1-5, with 7 nucleotides matching TRBD1. The germline V gene has CDR1 GTSNPN and CDR2 SVGIG (reference sequence). The CDR3 runs 16 residues. V dropped 5 bases and J dropped 4; count of bases not matched to a gene: 14. The CDR3 reads CAWSSPPGTENQPQHF. Here the CDR3 DNA reads TGTGCCTGGTCCTCCCCGCCTGGGACAGAAAATCAGCCCCAGCATTTT.